These T cell receptor beta chains were read from a single sample in a study of regulatory T cells in long-lasting Graves disease. MiXCR was run by TCRdb on the multiplex PCR reads, yielding one entry per CDR3 protein. The table lists 450,000 or so distinct CDR3 sequences, roughly 22% of them singletons. The starting material was peripheral blood mononuclear cells (PBMCs), obtained when the disease was refractory, from a patient treated with antithyroid drugs. The receptors stem from a female donor with Graves disease. CDR3s include the opening cysteine and the closing phenylalanine or tryptophan. The D gene is left open where the match is weak. Size is stated for part of the rows, as once, few or many counts, or as a class when the clone is expanded.

TRBV4-1	NA	TRBJ1-2	once	TGCGCCTGCAGCCAAGTGGCAGGGGTTGGCTACACCTTC	CACSQVAGVGYTF
TRBV30	NA	TRBJ2-2	few	TGTGCCTGGAGTGTACGTACTACCGGGGAGCTGTTTTTT	CAWSVRTTGELFF
TRBV3-1	NA	TRBJ1-2	many	TGTGCCAGCAGCCAAGATTCGGGGCTCTATGGCTACACCTTC	CASSQDSGLYGYTF
TRBV11-2	NA	TRBJ2-7	many	TGTGCCAGCAGCTCCTATGGGGCAGAACAGTACTTC	CASSSYGAEQYF
TRBV5-5	NA	TRBJ1-5	NA	TGTGCCAGCAGCTTGGCTGGGGGTCAGAGCAATCAGCCCCAGCATTTT	CASSLAGGQSNQPQHF
TRBV18	TRBD1	TRBJ2-7	NA	TGTGCCAGCTCACCAATGACGCAGGGGGCTTACGAGCAGTACTTC	CASSPMTQGAYEQYF
TRBV10-3	NA	TRBJ1-3	NA	TGTGCCATCAGTGAGTCTTCCTCTGGAAACACCATATATTTT	CAISESSSGNTIYF
TRBV11-2	NA	TRBJ2-2	NA	TGTGCCAGCAGCTTAGATACAGGCCCCGGGGAGCTGTTTTTT	CASSLDTGPGELFF
TRBV27	TRBD1	TRBJ1-6	NA	TGTGCCAGCAGCTTAATTCCCGGGACAGGGTCCTCACCCCTCCACTTT	CASSLIPGTGSSPLHF
TRBV28	TRBD1	TRBJ2-7	few	TGTGCCAGCAGTCCCCCAGGGGGCGCAGGAGCCTACGGGCAGTACTTC	CASSPPGGAGAYGQYF
TRBV24-1	NA	TRBJ2-2	few	TGTGCCACCAGTGATTTTCGAAACACCGGGGAGCTGTTTTTT	CATSDFRNTGELFF
TRBV11-1	TRBD1	TRBJ2-5	many	TGTGCCAGCAGCCGGGCAGGGGGTACGGAGACCCAGTACTTC	CASSRAGGTETQYF
TRBV2	NA	TRBJ2-7	many	TGTGCCAGCAGTGAAGTTCGGTGGGAGCAGTACTTC	CASSEVRWEQYF
TRBV11-2	NA	TRBJ1-3	NA	TGTGCCAGCAGCCCCCAACACGGGGCCATTGGAAACACCATATATTTT	CASSPQHGAIGNTIYF